These 7 T cell receptor beta chains originate from one sample sequenced in a study of early T cells in non-severe SARS-CoV-2 infection. One entry per CDR3 protein, called by TCRdb with MiXCR from the 5' RACE reads. The data hold tens of thousands of distinct CDR3 sequences, with 9% to 14% observed a single time. The sequencing sample was made of whole blood. The receptors derive from an adult who was a healthcare worker with PCR-confirmed SARS-CoV-2 infection or an uninfected control (not recorded which).

V gene TRBV10-3 combines with J gene TRBJ2-5; D ambiguous. V was shortened by 5 bases and J by 5 bases, with 9 bases between the two germline ends. Germline V gene sequence: CDR1 ENHRY, CDR2 SYGVKD. This CDR3 is built from 12 residues. The CDR3 loop reads CAISLGFETQYF. The DNA for the CDR3 is TGTGCCATCAGTCTGGGGTTCGAGACCCAGTACTTC.

This sequence joins TRBV2 and TRBJ2-7; the D gene is possibly TRBD2 (5 bases). The V end was cut by 0 bases, the J end by 3 bases, with 15 bases between. Germline CDR1 SNHLY, CDR2 FYNNEI. The CDR3 consists of 16 residues. The CDR3 region is CASSEALLDLNYEQYF. The DNA for the CDR3 is TGTGCCAGCAGTGAAGCGCTTCTGGACTTGAACTACGAGCAGTACTTC.

This clonotype was picked up many times. This chain connects TRBV27 to TRBJ2-1, with D tentatively TRBD2 (7 bases). Germline V gene sequence: CDR1 MNHEY, CDR2 SMNVEV (reference sequence). CDR3 length: 16 amino acids. Trimming took off 6 bases at V and 2 bases at J, with 17 bases between the two ends. This CDR3 is CASRYTLGGAYNEQFF. The CDR3 nucleotides are TGTGCCAGCAGATACACTCTAGGGGGGGCCTACAATGAGCAGTTCTTC.

This clonotype has only a few counts. The rearrangement uses TRBV29-1 and TRBJ2-3; TRBD1 is a possible D gene (6 bases). Germline V gene sequence: CDR1 SQVTM, CDR2 ANQGSEA. The V gene lost 6 bases and the J gene lost 2 bases, with 12 bases spanning the gap. The CDR3 runs 13 residues. DNA of the CDR3: TGCAGCGTGGAGACAGGATTCACAGATACGCAGTATTTT. It is translated as CSVETGFTDTQYF.

This clonotype occurred many times. This chain uses TRBV4-2 with TRBJ2-1; maybe TRBD1 (5 bases). The CDR3 is 17 residues long. Per the germline V gene, CDR1 is LGHNA and CDR2 is YNFKEQ. Trimming pared 1 base from V and 0 bases from J, leaving 13 bases between. The CDR3 reads CASSQAQGSASYNEQFF. DNA for the CDR3: TGTGCCAGCAGCCAAGCTCAGGGATCCGCCTCCTACAATGAGCAGTTCTTC.

This clonotype has ten or more counts. The chain is built from TRBV3-1 and TRBJ2-3; D ambiguous. The CDR3 length is 16 residues. Germline CDR1 and CDR2: LGHDT and YNNKEL (reference sequence). Between the trimmed V and J ends, which lost 4 bases and 5 bases, there was a span of 19 bases. The CDR3 DNA sequence: TGTGCCAGCAGCCCGCCATCTCGGACGACGAGAGATACGCAGTATTTT. It specifies CASSPPSRTTRDTQYF.

Many counts were recorded for this clonotype. The chain has TRBV20-1 and TRBJ2-1; perhaps TRBD1 as D (6 bases). The germline V gene has CDR1 DFQATT and CDR2 SNEGSKA (reference sequence). The germline V and J ends were trimmed by 0 bases and 9 bases, with 15 bases remaining between them. The CDR3 is 14 residues long. CDR3 loop: CSARDYRAVAEQFF. The CDR3, as DNA: TGCAGTGCTAGAGATTACAGGGCCGTAGCTGAGCAGTTCTTC.